This is a list of T cell receptor beta chains from one sample in a study of CD8 T cells in Susac syndrome. One entry per CDR3 protein results from TCRdb running MiXCR on the immunoSEQ multiplex PCR reads. The sample includes about 400,000 distinct CDR3 sequences, 85% of them seen just once. The sample consisted of CD8+ T cells from PBMCs. The receptors shown here come from a human donor with multiple sclerosis. Each CDR3 is given with its conserved first and last residue. D genes are given only for firm matches. The size entry is marked missing in some rows and otherwise reads once, few, many or a size class.

NA	TRBV27	TRBJ1-1	NA	TGTGCCAGCAAAGTTTGGGGGGGAGGGGGAAACACTGAAGCTTTCTTT	CASKVWGGGGNTEAFF
few	TRBV6-1	TRBJ2-1	NA	TGTGCCAGCAGTCTCGTAGGGCCCTACAATGAGCAGTTCTTC	CASSLVGPYNEQFF
NA	TRBV6-2/TRBV6-3	TRBJ1-1	NA	TGTGCCAGCATTAACCCCGAGGGGGGAAGTGAAACTGAAGCTTTCTTT	CASINPEGGSETEAFF
NA	TRBV10-1	TRBJ2-1	TRBD1	TGCGCCAGCAGCCCACGAGACAGGGGGCCTTACAATGAGCAGTTCTTC	CASSPRDRGPYNEQFF
NA	TRBV28	TRBJ2-7	NA	TGTGCCAGCACGGCCAGGGGGGCCAACGAGCAGTACTTC	CASTARGANEQYF
NA	TRBV30	TRBJ2-5	TRBD2	TGTGCCTGGAGTCTTCCTCCGGGACTAGCGGGAGGAGAGACCCAGTACTTC	CAWSLPPGLAGGETQYF
NA	TRBV19	TRBJ1-2	TRBD1	TGTGCCAGTAGTACCCCGCTCGACAGGGTACAATCTGGCTACACCTTC	CASSTPLDRVQSGYTF
NA	TRBV2	TRBJ2-1	NA	TGTGCCAGCAGTTCCCCCGAATCATCCGAGCAGTTCTTC	CASSSPESSEQFF
NA	TRBV4-1	TRBJ1-5	TRBD1	TGTGCCAGCAGCCAGGGGGATAGCAATCAGCCCCAGCATTTT	CASSQGDSNQPQHF
once	TRBV7-9	TRBJ2-2	TRBD2	TGTGCCTTCGGTCGGGAGGGGACCATGACCGGGGAGCTGTTTTTT	CAFGREGTMTGELFF
NA	TRBV7-9	TRBJ1-1	NA	TGTGCCAGCAGCTTAGCTGGGGCTGAAGCTTTCTTT	CASSLAGAEAFF
NA	TRBV6-1	TRBJ2-7	NA	TGTGCCAGCAGTGAAGGGGACTCCTACGAGCAGTACTTC	CASSEGDSYEQYF
NA	TRBV5-4	TRBJ1-2	NA	TGTGCCAGCAGCTTCCTCGGCAGCGGATCTAACTATGGCTACACCTTC	CASSFLGSGSNYGYTF
NA	TRBV27	TRBJ2-3	NA	TGTGCCAGCAGTTACGTTGGGGGCACAGATACGCAGTATTTT	CASSYVGGTDTQYF
NA	TRBV6-1	TRBJ1-1	TRBD1	TGTGCCAGCAGCCAAAGACGAATTTGGTTCCCGGAGGGGGCCCGAACTGAAGCTTTCTTT	CASSQRRIWFPEGARTEAFF
NA	TRBV29-1	TRBJ2-5	NA	TGCAGCGCCGGGATACAAGAGACCCAGTACTTC	CSAGIQETQYF
NA	TRBV5-1	TRBJ2-2	NA	TGCGCCAGCAGCTTCGTGGACACCGGGGAGCTGTTTTTT	CASSFVDTGELFF